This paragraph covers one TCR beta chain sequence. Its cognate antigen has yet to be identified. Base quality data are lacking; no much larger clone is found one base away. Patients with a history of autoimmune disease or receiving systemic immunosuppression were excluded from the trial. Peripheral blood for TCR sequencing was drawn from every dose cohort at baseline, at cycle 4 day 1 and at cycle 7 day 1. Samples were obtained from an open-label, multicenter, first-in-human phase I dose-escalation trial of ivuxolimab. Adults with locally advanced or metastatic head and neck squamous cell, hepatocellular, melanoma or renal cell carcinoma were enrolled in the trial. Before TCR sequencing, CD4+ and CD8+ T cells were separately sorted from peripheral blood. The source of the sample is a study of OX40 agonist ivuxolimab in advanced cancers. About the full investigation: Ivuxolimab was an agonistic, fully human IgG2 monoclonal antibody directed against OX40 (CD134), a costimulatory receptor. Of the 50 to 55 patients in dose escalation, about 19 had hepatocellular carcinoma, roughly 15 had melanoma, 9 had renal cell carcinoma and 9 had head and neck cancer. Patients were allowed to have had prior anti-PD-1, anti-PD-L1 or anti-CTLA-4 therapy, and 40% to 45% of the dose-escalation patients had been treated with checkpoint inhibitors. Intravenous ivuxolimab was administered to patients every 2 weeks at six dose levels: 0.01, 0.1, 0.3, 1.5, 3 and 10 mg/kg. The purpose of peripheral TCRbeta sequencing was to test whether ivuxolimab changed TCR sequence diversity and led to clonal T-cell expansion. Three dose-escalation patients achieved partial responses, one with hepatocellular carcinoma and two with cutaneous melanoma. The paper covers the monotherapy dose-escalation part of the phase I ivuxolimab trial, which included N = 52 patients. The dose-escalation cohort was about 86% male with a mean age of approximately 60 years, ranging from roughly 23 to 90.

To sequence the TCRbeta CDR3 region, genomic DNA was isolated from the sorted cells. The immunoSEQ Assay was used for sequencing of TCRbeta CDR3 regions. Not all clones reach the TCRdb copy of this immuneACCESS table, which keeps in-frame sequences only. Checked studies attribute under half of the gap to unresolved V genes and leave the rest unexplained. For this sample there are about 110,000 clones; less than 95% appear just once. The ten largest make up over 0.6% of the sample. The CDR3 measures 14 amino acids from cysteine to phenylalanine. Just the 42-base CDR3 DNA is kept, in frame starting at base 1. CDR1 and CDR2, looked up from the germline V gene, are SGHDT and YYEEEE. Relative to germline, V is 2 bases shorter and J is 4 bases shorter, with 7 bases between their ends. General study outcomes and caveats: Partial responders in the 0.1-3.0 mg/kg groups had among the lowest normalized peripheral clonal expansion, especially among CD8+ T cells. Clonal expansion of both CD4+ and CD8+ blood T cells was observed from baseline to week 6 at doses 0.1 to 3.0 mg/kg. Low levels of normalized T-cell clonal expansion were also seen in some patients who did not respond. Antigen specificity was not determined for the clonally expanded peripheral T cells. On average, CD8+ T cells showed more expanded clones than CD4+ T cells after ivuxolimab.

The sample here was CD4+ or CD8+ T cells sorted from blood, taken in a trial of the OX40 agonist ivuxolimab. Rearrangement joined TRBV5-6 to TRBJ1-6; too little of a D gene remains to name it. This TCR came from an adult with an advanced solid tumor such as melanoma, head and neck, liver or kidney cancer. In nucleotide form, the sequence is TGTGCCAGCAGCTTAGGCCAGTATAATTCACCCCTCCACTTT. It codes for CASSLGQYNSPLHF.